One and the same sample provided the 15 T cell receptor beta chains below, sequenced in a study of blood T cell repertoires in COVID-19. Sequenced by immunoSEQ multiplex PCR; TCRdb stores in-frame clones only, minus some. This table holds about 200,000 clones, 85% to 90% found once. The sequenced material came from peripheral blood. The receptors shown here come from a man aged 35-49 years with active or convalescent COVID-19.

This sequence joins TRBV12-5 and TRBJ1-1; TRBD1 matches at 7 bases. CDR1 is LGHNT, CDR2 FRNRAP, per germline. This CDR3 is 14 amino acids long. V was pared by 1 base and J by 8 bases, with 7 bases of the junction left unmatched. The CDR3 sequence is CASGLGQGNSEAFF. CDR3 DNA: TGTGCTAGTGGTTTGGGACAGGGCAATTCCGAAGCTTTCTTT. Complete variable domain (other parts from reference TRBV12-5 and TRBJ1-1): DARVTQTPRHKVTEMGQEVTMRCQPILGHNTVFWYRQTMMQGLELLAYFRNRAPLDDSGMPKDRFSAEMPDATLATLKIQPSEPRDSAVYFCASGLGQGNSEAFFGQGTRLTVV.

CDR3 sequence reads: CASSGREGPNTGELFF. In DNA form, the CDR3 reads TGTGCCAGCAGCGGGCGGGAGGGGCCGAACACCGGGGAGCTGTTTTTT. This chain uses TRBV7-8 with TRBJ2-2, with TRBD2 matching over 9 bases. The CDR3 totals 16 residues. Germline lookup yields CDR1 SGHVS and CDR2 FQNEAQ. V dropped 5 bases and J dropped 0; count of bases not matched to a gene: 4.

The rearrangement links TRBV12-3 or TRBV12-4 to TRBJ1-1, with D unresolved. The length of the CDR3 is 13 residues. V was cut by 3 bases and J by 1 base, with 6 bases left in between. In DNA, the CDR3 is TGTGCCAGCAGTTTTACCAGGAACACTGAAGCTTTCTTT. As protein: CASSFTRNTEAFF.

J is TRBJ1-2 and V is TRBV7-3; D uncertain. Germline V CDR1 and CDR2: SGHTA, FQGTGA. Between the trimmed V and J ends, which lost 6 bases and 2 bases, there was a span of 16 bases. CDR3 length equals 15 residues. CDR3 protein: CASSLGRATNYGYTF. In DNA form, the CDR3 reads TGTGCCAGCAGTTTAGGGAGGGCCACCAACTATGGCTACACCTTC. Together with reference TRBV7-3 and TRBJ1-2, the CDR3 gives the full variable domain: GAGVSQTPSNKVTEKGKYVELRCDPISGHTALYWYRQSLGQGPEFLIYFQGTGAADDSGLPNDRFFAVRPEGSVSTLKIQRTERGDSAVYLCASSLGRATNYGYTFGSGTRLTVV.

The chain couples TRBV5-4 to TRBJ2-5; 8 bases are a match to TRBD1. J lost 5 bases, V lost 2 bases, and 2 bases had no gene match. CDR1 is SGHNT and CDR2 is YYREEE in the germline V gene (reference sequence). The CDR3 totals 13 residues. In DNA form, the CDR3 reads TGTGCCAGCAGCTTCGCAGGGGGCGAGACCCAGTACTTC. Its protein is CASSFAGGETQYF.

The V gene is TRBV10-3, the J gene TRBJ2-3; D is possibly TRBD1 (5 bases). CDR1 is ENHRY, CDR2 SYGVKD, per germline. The V end lost 3 bases, the J end lost 0 bases, and 10 bases lay between the germline ends. CDR3 length: 15 residues. The CDR3 region is CAISEGHSSTDTQYF. DNA for the CDR3: TGTGCCATCAGTGAAGGACATTCTAGCACAGATACGCAGTATTTT.

The rearrangement uses TRBV28 and TRBJ2-3; 10 bases align to TRBD1. CDR1 and CDR2 from the germline V gene are MDHEN and SYDVKM. The CDR3 consists of 16 residues. V gave up 5 bases and J gave up 2 bases; unmatched junction bases: 7. The CDR3 spells CASSTTGQGTTDTQYF. Here the CDR3 DNA reads TGTGCCAGCAGTACAACGGGACAGGGGACCACAGATACGCAGTATTTT.

V gene TRBV9 combines with J gene TRBJ2-7; TRBD1 agrees at 10 bases. The CDR3 runs 14 residues. The V gene's germline CDR1 is SGDLS and CDR2 YYNGEE. After removal of 3 bases from V and 6 bases from J, the junction contained 6 bases not matched to a gene. The CDR3 bases are TGTGCCAGCAGCGCGCTGGGACAGGGGACCGAGCAGTACTTC. Translation gives CASSALGQGTEQYF. Drawing the rest from reference TRBV9 and TRBJ2-7, the complete variable domain is DSGVTQTPKHLITATGQRVTLRCSPRSGDLSVYWYQQSLDQGLQFLIQYYNGEERAKGNILERFSAQQFPDLHSELNLSSLELGDSALYFCASSALGQGTEQYFGPGTRLTVT.

V usage is TRBV2 and J usage is TRBJ2-1, with TRBD2 matching over 9 bases. The trim removed 8 bases at V and 7 bases at J, leaving 12 bases unmatched. The V gene's germline CDR1 is SNHLY and CDR2 FYNNEI. This CDR3 comprises 15 residues. DNA of the CDR3: TGTGCCAGCGGTCAGGTAGCGGGGGAACGAAATGAGCAGTTCTTC. Translation: CASGQVAGERNEQFF.

The chain links TRBV19 to TRBJ2-1; TRBD2 matches at 8 bases. Trimming took 6 bases from V and 2 from J; bases not matched to a gene: 6. The CDR3 runs 15 residues. CDR1 and CDR2 (germline): LNHDA, SQIVND (reference sequence). Written as DNA, the CDR3 is TGTGCCAGTAGCCTCGGGGGGGGAACCTACAATGAGCAGTTCTTC. Residues: CASSLGGGTYNEQFF.

As for this clone: Other DNA sequences in this specimen translate into the identical CDR3. The chain combines TRBV5-1 with TRBJ2-7; D not resolved. In germline, CDR1 is SGHRS, CDR2 YFSETQ. The CDR3 is 14 residues long. V shed 0 bases and J shed 0 bases, with 7 bases lying between them. In DNA, the CDR3 is TGCGCCAGCAGCTTGGGCGGCAACTCCTACGAGCAGTACTTC. Protein product: CASSLGGNSYEQYF. The whole variable domain, filled in from reference TRBV5-1 and TRBJ2-7, reads KAGVTQTPRYLIKTRGQQVTLSCSPISGHRSVSWYQQTPGQGLQFLFEYFSETQRNKGNFPGRFSGRQFSNSRSEMNVSTLELGDSALYLCASSLGGNSYEQYFGPGTRLTVT.

V and J are TRBV19 and TRBJ2-1; 7 bases agree with TRBD2. Trimming cost V 6 bases and J 2 bases; bases outside gene matches: 7. The CDR3 sequence is 15 residues long. CDR1 is LNHDA and CDR2 is SQIVND in the germline V gene (reference sequence). CDR3 bases: TGTGCCAGTAGAATTGCTAGCGGAACCTACAATGAGCAGTTCTTC. Its protein product is CASRIASGTYNEQFF.

The chain couples TRBV27 to TRBJ1-5; the D gene is possibly TRBD1 (5 bases). The CDR3 runs 13 residues. The germline V gene has CDR1 MNHEY and CDR2 SMNVEV (reference sequence). Trimming cost V 6 bases and J 4 bases, with 10 bases left between them. CDR3 bases: TGTGCCAGCAGCCCGCGGGGGAATCAGCCCCAGCATTTT. This gives the protein CASSPRGNQPQHF.

The rearrangement joins TRBV6-1 to TRBJ1-2, with 8 bases identical to TRBD1. The germline CDR1 and CDR2 sequences are MNHNS and SASEGT. The length of the CDR3 is 15 residues. Unmatched junction bases numbered 6, after V lost 1 base and J lost 5 bases. The CDR3 DNA sequence: TGTGCCAGCAGTGAAGTGGCCGGACAGGGTTATGGCTACACCTTC. Residues: CASSEVAGQGYGYTF.

The gene calls are TRBV6-5 and TRBJ1-3; D is possibly TRBD1 (6 bases). The CDR3 runs to 15 residues. Germline CDR1 is MNHEY and CDR2 is SVGAGI. V was cut by 5 bases and J by 2 bases, with 13 bases left in between. CDR3 coding DNA: TGTGCCAGCAGTCCCGCCCCAGGGGCTGGAAACACCATATATTTT. Its translation: CASSPAPGAGNTIYF.